This T cell receptor beta chain was obtained from a study (dated by TCRdb to the mid-2010s). In the study overall: In people whose bodies naturally kept HIV infection under control, the researchers looked into where HIV persistence comes from.

This clonotype was picked up a small number of times. Its antigen is unknown. Base qualities are not provided; no much larger clone lies one nucleotide away. The receptor library was made with 5' RACE. TCRdb lists the instrument as Illumina HiSeq 2000. Using fastp at Q25 and MiXCR, TCRdb reprocessed the public reads and kept productive beta chains. All rows with the same CDR3 protein become a single entry with the most common DNA and genes. Present in this sample are approximately 500 distinct CDR3 sequences, roughly 7.9% of which were seen just once. Clones ranked in the top ten supply 19% of the sample. The sequence came from a male donor with HIV. Sequencing input: total memory T cells from blood PBMCs. Per the publication, the cell subset or site label means: transitional memory CD4+ T cells.

The bases read TGTGCCAGCAGTTACATCTTCCAGGGCCACCACGAGCAGTACTTC. This translates into CASSYIFQGHHEQYF. Recombination joined TRBV6-5 with TRBJ2-7, and the D gene may be TRBD1, 5 bases matching. Deletion took 2 bases off V and 5 bases off J, with a span of 16 bases between the germline ends. CDR1 and CDR2 are drawn from the germline V gene: MNHEY, SVGAGI. The CDR3 runs 15 amino acids, cysteine and phenylalanine included. The read is trimmed to its CDR3 DNA, 45 bases read in frame from base 1.